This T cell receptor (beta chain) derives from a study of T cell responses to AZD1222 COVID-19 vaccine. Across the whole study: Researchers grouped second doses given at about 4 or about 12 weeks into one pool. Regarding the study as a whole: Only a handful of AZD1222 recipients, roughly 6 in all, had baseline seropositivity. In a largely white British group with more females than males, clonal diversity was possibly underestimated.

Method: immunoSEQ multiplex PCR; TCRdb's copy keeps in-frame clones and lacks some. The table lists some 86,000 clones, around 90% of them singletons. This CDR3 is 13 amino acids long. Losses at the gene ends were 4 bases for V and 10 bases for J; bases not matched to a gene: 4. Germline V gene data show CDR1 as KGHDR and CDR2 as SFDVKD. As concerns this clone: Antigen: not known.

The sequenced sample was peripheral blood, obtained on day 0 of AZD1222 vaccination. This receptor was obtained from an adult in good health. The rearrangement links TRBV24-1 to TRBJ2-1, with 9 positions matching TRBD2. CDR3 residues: CATSDLLAGEQFF. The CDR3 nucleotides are TGTGCCACCAGTGACCTACTAGCGGGCGAGCAGTTCTTC.